These 28 T cell receptor beta chains share one sample of origin, sequenced in a study of post-analysis software for immune sequencing data. Libraries were made from TCR beta cDNA, and they carried unique molecular identifiers. TCRdb reprocessed the PCR reads with MiXCR, giving one entry per CDR3 protein. The sample yields fewer than 850,000 distinct CDR3 sequences, approximately 30% seen once. These receptors are not linked to any known antigen. Whole-study findings and limits: Patients carried 5 or 6 TRBV segments more frequently than controls did, and TRBV5-6, TRBV5-1 and TRBV20-1 were among them.

Material for sequencing was blood. Every receptor here comes from a girl under 18 with multiple sclerosis.

This clonotype was detected only a few times. The chain recombines TRBV7-2 with TRBJ2-7, with a possible D match to TRBD1 (5 bases). The germline V and J ends were trimmed by 1 base and 2 bases, with 9 bases remaining between them. The CDR3 loop spans 14 amino acids. The V gene's germline CDR1 is SGHTA and CDR2 FQGNSA. In nucleotides, the CDR3 is TGTGCCAGCAGCTTAGGGCGCAGGGCCTACGAGCAGTACTTC. Encoded protein: CASSLGRRAYEQYF.

The rearrangement uses TRBV11-3 and TRBJ2-5; D gene unclear. This CDR3 is built from 14 residues. The germline V and J ends were trimmed by 4 bases and 11 bases, with 20 bases remaining between them. Germline loops: CDR1 SGHNT, CDR2 YENEEA. In nucleotides, the CDR3 is TGTGCCAGCAGCTCCCGCGGTATTCTAAATGAGCAGTACTTC. This sequence encodes CASSSRGILNEQYF.

This clonotype was observed at least ten times. This rearrangement joins TRBV29-1 to TRBJ2-1; 11 bases map to TRBD2. V dropped 8 bases and J dropped 10; count of bases not matched to a gene: 16. This CDR3 is built from 15 residues. Per the germline V gene, CDR1 is SQVTM and CDR2 is ANQGSEA. CDR3 sequence: CSYRGAIAGGLEQFF. Written as DNA, the CDR3 is TGCAGCTACCGAGGGGCCATAGCGGGAGGGCTCGAGCAGTTCTTC.

A note on this clonotype: It may be a read error: a sequence one base away is much more abundant. This chain links TRBV29-1 with TRBJ2-7, with D possibly matching TRBD2 (6 bases). Germline V gene lookup returns CDR1 SQVTM and CDR2 ANQGSEA. The CDR3 runs 13 residues. CDR3 loop: CSVEEGSFYERYF. In DNA form, the CDR3 reads TGCAGCGTTGAGGAGGGCAGCTTCTACGAGCGGTACTTC.

This clonotype was counted a few times. The rearrangement uses TRBV3-1 and TRBJ2-1; D perhaps matches TRBD2 (6 bases). The CDR3 totals 17 residues. Germline V gene data show CDR1 as LGHDT and CDR2 as YNNKEL (reference sequence). The V end was cut by 0 bases, the J end by 8 bases, with 20 bases between. In DNA, the CDR3 is TGTGCCAGCAGCCAAGACTACGGTTTGACCACGGGAGATGAGCAGTTCTTC. It specifies CASSQDYGLTTGDEQFF.

This rearrangement joins TRBV27 to TRBJ2-7, with D possibly being TRBD1 (5 bases). Germline V CDR1 and CDR2: MNHEY, SMNVEV (reference sequence). The CDR3 totals 12 residues. V lost 4 bases to trimming and J lost 6 bases, with 10 bases between them. DNA of the CDR3: TGTGCCAGCAGTTCAGTAAGGGGCGAGCAGTACTTC. Residues: CASSSVRGEQYF.

The chain couples TRBV29-1 to TRBJ2-5; D possibly matches TRBD1 or TRBD2 (5 bases each). Trimming took off 7 bases at V and 8 bases at J, with 23 bases between the two ends. Germline V gene lookup returns CDR1 SQVTM and CDR2 ANQGSEA. CDR3 length equals 14 residues. The CDR3 is CSGSGASSWPTQYF. The DNA of the CDR3 is TGCAGCGGCTCCGGGGCGAGCAGCTGGCCTACCCAGTACTTC.

This clonotype was picked up many times. The rearrangement joins TRBV7-2 to TRBJ2-3, with D tentatively TRBD2 (6 bases). CDR1 is SGHTA and CDR2 is FQGNSA in the germline V gene. The CDR3 has 14 residues. Trimming removed 0 bases from V and 3 bases from J, with 7 bases in between. CDR3 in DNA: TGTGCCAGCAGCTTAGCTGGGAGGACAGATACGCAGTATTTT. This sequence encodes CASSLAGRTDTQYF.

This clonotype was seen more than once but under ten times. J is TRBJ1-2 and V is TRBV20-1; D remains ambiguous. The CDR3 consists of 14 residues. The V end was cut by 1 base, the J end by 5 bases, with 14 bases between. CDR1 DFQATT and CDR2 SNEGSKA come from the germline V gene (reference sequence). The CDR3 region has the DNA TGCAGTGCTAGAGCGGACGCCCTTGTGTATGGCTACACCTTC. It encodes CSARADALVYGYTF.

The chain uses TRBV6-1 and TRBJ2-3; D possibly uses TRBD1 or TRBD2 (5 bases each). Between the trimmed V and J ends, which lost 7 bases and 6 bases, there was a span of 26 bases. The CDR3 is made up of 17 amino acids. Germline CDR1 MNHNS, CDR2 SASEGT. CDR3: CASMSPRGSILTDTQYF. The DNA for the CDR3 is TGTGCCAGCATGTCGCCCCGGGGCTCGATACTCACCGATACGCAGTATTTT.

The chain recombines TRBV20-1 with TRBJ2-7; D unresolved. Germline lookup yields CDR1 DFQATT and CDR2 SNEGSKA (reference sequence). The V end lost 6 bases, the J end lost 7 bases, and 28 bases lay between the germline ends. The length of the CDR3 is 16 residues. The CDR3 DNA follows: TGCAGTGCCCGCTTGCGGACCTCTTGGTCCTACAATGAGCAGTACTTC. Its protein product is CSARLRTSWSYNEQYF.

This sequence joins TRBV5-1 and TRBJ2-1; tentatively, D is TRBD2 (7 bases). Germline V CDR1 and CDR2: SGHRS, YFSETQ. The CDR3 is 17 amino acids. The V end was cut by 5 bases, the J end by 0 bases, with 18 bases between. The CDR3 sequence: CASRGGGSQSSYNEQFF. CDR3 coding DNA: TGCGCCAGCAGAGGGGGAGGGAGTCAGAGCTCCTACAATGAGCAGTTCTTC. Using reference TRBV5-1 and TRBJ2-1 for the parts outside the CDR3, the full variable domain is KAGVTQTPRYLIKTRGQQVTLSCSPISGHRSVSWYQQTPGQGLQFLFEYFSETQRNKGNFPGRFSGRQFSNSRSEMNVSTLELGDSALYLCASRGGGSQSSYNEQFFGPGTRLTVL.

CDR3 nucleotides: TGTGCCAGCAGCCACACCCTAGCGGGAGCCTTCCATGAGCAGTTCTTC. Translating it yields CASSHTLAGAFHEQFF. V and J are TRBV27 and TRBJ2-1; the match to TRBD2 covers 10 bases. Germline V gene sequence: CDR1 MNHEY, CDR2 SMNVEV (reference sequence). After removal of 6 bases from V and 8 bases from J, the junction contained 13 bases not matched to a gene. This CDR3 has 16 residues.

Comments on this clonotype: An end of the junction does not agree with germline; a read error may underlie this. This chain joins TRBV7-9 and TRBJ1-1, with D unresolved. The germline V gene has CDR1 SEHNR and CDR2 FQNEAQ (reference sequence). The CDR3 totals 15 residues. The CDR3 loop is CVSSSALSQNTEAFF. The CDR3 DNA is TGTGTCAGCAGCTCCGCCCTGAGTCAGAACACTGAAGCTTTCTTT.

The rearrangement links TRBV7-8 to TRBJ1-4; 9 bases line up with TRBD1. V dropped 5 bases and J dropped 8; count of bases not matched to a gene: 12. Germline V gene lookup returns CDR1 SGHVS and CDR2 FQNEAQ. There are 16 residues in the CDR3. The DNA for the CDR3 is TGTGCCAGCAGCAGGACCGGGACAGGGTTGGGCGAAAAACTGTTTTTT. It yields the protein CASSRTGTGLGEKLFF.

This clonotype occurred many times. The rearrangement joins TRBV5-1 to TRBJ1-1; 12 nucleotides match TRBD1. The CDR3 covers 17 residues. Germline V gene lookup returns CDR1 SGHRS and CDR2 YFSETQ. After removal of 4 bases from V and 6 bases from J, the junction contained 13 bases not matched to a gene. CDR3 nucleotide sequence: TGCGCCAGCAGCAGCCGTTTAACCGGGACAGGGGGCGCTGAAGCTTTCTTT. Translating it yields CASSSRLTGTGGAEAFF.

The V gene is TRBV5-5, the J gene TRBJ1-2; possible D gene TRBD1, 5 bases. The CDR3 is made up of 15 amino acids. Deletions cut 1 base from V and 0 bases from J, with 10 bases between. Germline values: CDR1 SGHKS, CDR2 YYEKEE (reference sequence). CDR3 loop: CASSLYRDANYGYTF. The CDR3 coding sequence is TGTGCCAGCAGCTTGTATCGGGACGCTAACTATGGCTACACCTTC.

The CDR3, as DNA: TGTGCCAGCATTCGCGCGGGAGGGCCGGGTGAGCAGTTCTTC. It specifies CASIRAGGPGEQFF. V usage is TRBV6-2 or TRBV6-3 and J usage is TRBJ2-1; the match to TRBD2 covers 9 bases. Germline CDR1 and CDR2: MNHEY and SVGEGT. The CDR3 covers 14 residues. J gave up 9 bases and V 7 bases, and 10 bases lay outside the gene matches.

The CDR3 DNA reads TGTGCCAGCACATGGGGAAGCGGGGGGGCCCCAGATACGCAGTATTTT. Its translation is CASTWGSGGAPDTQYF. This chain joins TRBV27 and TRBJ2-3, with 10 bases that match TRBD2. J gave up 4 bases and V 7 bases, and 11 bases lay outside the gene matches. The CDR3 runs 16 residues. Germline CDR1 reads MNHEY; CDR2 reads SMNVEV (reference sequence).

J is TRBJ2-3 and V is TRBV4-3, with D perhaps matching TRBD1 (6 bases). The CDR3 is made up of 16 amino acids. Germline V gives CDR1 LGHNA, CDR2 YSLEER. Trimming left V 0 bases short and J 2 bases short, with 12 bases between. CDR3 sequence (DNA): TGCGCCAGCAGCCAAGAGGGACACCAGGACACAGATACGCAGTATTTT. Amino acid sequence: CASSQEGHQDTDTQYF.

This chain uses TRBV3-1 with TRBJ2-7; 11 bases are a match to TRBD2. The CDR3 length is 15 residues. CDR1 is LGHDT, CDR2 YNNKEL, per germline (reference sequence). Losses at the gene ends were 4 bases for V and 3 bases for J; bases not matched to a gene: 5. The chain's CDR3 is CASSRATSGVYEQYF. CDR3 sequence (DNA): TGTGCCAGCAGCCGAGCGACTAGCGGGGTCTACGAGCAGTACTTC.

This chain uses TRBV4-1 with TRBJ2-7; no firm D call. The CDR3 has 15 residues. Germline CDR1 MGHRA, CDR2 YSYEKL. Between the trimmed V and J ends, which lost 0 bases and 3 bases, there was a span of 12 bases. CDR3 sequence (DNA): TGCGCCAGCAGCCAAGATCGGGCTGCCTACTACGAGCAGTACTTC. Its protein product is CASSQDRAAYYEQYF.

A few counts support this clonotype. J is TRBJ2-3 and V is TRBV7-9, with D perhaps TRBD1 (6 bases). Trimming pared 2 bases from V and 5 bases from J, leaving 8 bases between. Per the germline V gene, CDR1 is SEHNR and CDR2 is FQNEAQ (reference sequence). There are 13 residues in the CDR3. CDR3 protein: CASSLIRGDTQYF. CDR3 bases: TGTGCCAGCAGCTTAATCAGGGGAGATACGCAGTATTTT. The full variable domain, completed using reference TRBV7-9 and TRBJ2-3, is DTGVSQNPRHKITKRGQNVTFRCDPISEHNRLYWYRQTLGQGPEFLTYFQNEAQLEKSRLLSDRFSAERPKGSFSTLEIQRTEQGDSAMYLCASSLIRGDTQYFGPGTRLTVL.

V is TRBV6-1 and J is TRBJ1-3; perhaps TRBD1 as D (6 bases). Germline V CDR1 and CDR2: MNHNS, SASEGT. The V end lost 2 bases, the J end lost 4 bases, and 6 bases lay between the germline ends. This CDR3 spans 13 amino acids. CDR3 DNA sequence: TGTGCCAGCAGTGAACAGGGGGGAAACACCATATATTTT. This encodes CASSEQGGNTIYF.

This clonotype was counted between two and nine times. The CDR3 DNA sequence: TGCAGTGCTGAGAGACAGGGTTGGACCGGGGAGCTGTTTTTT. Translating gives CSAERQGWTGELFF. The chain joins TRBV20-1 to TRBJ2-2; TRBD1 agrees at 7 bases. The V gene end was trimmed by 5 bases and the J gene end by 5 bases; junction bases not matched to a gene: 8. Germline V gene data show CDR1 as DFQATT and CDR2 as SNEGSKA (reference sequence). The CDR3 totals 14 residues.

This clonotype turned up a few times. This chain links TRBV7-2 with TRBJ1-2, with unresolved D. Trimming left V 4 bases short and J 4 bases short, with 13 bases between. Germline-derived CDR1 and CDR2 are SGHTA and FQGNSA. This CDR3 contains 14 residues. The CDR3 DNA is TGTGCCAGCAGCTCTCAACGGGTGGGCTATGGCTACACCTTC. This codes for CASSSQRVGYGYTF.

This clonotype has a handful of counts. The rearrangement uses TRBV15 and TRBJ2-1; 8 positions agree with TRBD2. The CDR3 spans 16 residues. V lost 0 bases, J lost 7 bases, and 8 bases stayed unmatched. From germline, CDR1 is LNHNV and CDR2 YYDKDF (reference sequence). CDR3 DNA sequence: TGTGCCACCAGCAGAGATCCCGGGACTAGTGGGAATGAGCAGTTCTTC. Amino acids: CATSRDPGTSGNEQFF.

This chain uses TRBV7-2 with TRBJ2-7; the D gene could be TRBD1 or TRBD2 (5 bases each). Germline CDR1 SGHTA, CDR2 FQGNSA. This CDR3 is built from 12 residues. V was cut by 8 bases and J by 1 base, with 9 bases left in between. The CDR3 bases are TGTGCCAGCCGGGACGCTTCCTACGAGCAGTACTTC. Translation: CASRDASYEQYF.